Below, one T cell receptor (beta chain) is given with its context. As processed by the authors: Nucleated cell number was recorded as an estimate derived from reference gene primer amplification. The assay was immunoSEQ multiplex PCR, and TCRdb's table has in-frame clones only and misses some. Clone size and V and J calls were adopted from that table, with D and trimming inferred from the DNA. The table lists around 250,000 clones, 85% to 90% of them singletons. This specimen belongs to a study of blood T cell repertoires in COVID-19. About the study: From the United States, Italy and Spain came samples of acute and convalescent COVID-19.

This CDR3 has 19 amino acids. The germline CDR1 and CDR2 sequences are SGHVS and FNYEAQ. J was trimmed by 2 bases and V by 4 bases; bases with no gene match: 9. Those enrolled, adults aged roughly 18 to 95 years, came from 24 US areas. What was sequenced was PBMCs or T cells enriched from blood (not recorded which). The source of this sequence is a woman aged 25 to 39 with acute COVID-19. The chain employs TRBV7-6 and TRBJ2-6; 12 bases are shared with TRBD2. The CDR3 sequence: CASSSQRTSGIAGANVLTF. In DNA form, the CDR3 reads TGTGCCAGCAGCTCCCAACGGACTAGCGGGATTGCTGGGGCCAACGTCCTGACTTTC.